Below, one T cell receptor beta chain is given with its context. Assay: immunoSEQ multiplex PCR; the TCRdb copy retains only in-frame clones and omits some. The sample contains some 150,000 clones, roughly 90% of which appear only once. This record comes from a study of T cell responses to AZD1222 COVID-19 vaccine. Per the germline V gene, CDR1 is GTSNPN and CDR2 is SVGIG (reference sequence). Trimming cost V 1 base and J 2 bases, with 3 bases left between them. There are 12 residues in the CDR3. This receptor was taken from an adult in good health. Specimen: peripheral blood, collected on day 0 of AZD1222 vaccination. The V gene is TRBV30, the J gene TRBJ1-5; D gene unclear. The CDR3 region has the DNA TGTGCCTGGAGTGCTGGCAATCAGCCCCAGCATTTT. It translates to CAWSAGNQPQHF.